Below are 10 T cell receptor beta chains sequenced from a single sample in a study of T cells expressing NK-cell markers. No DNA is given; TCRdb re-called the 5' RACE reads and lists each CDR3 protein once. The sample includes about 460,000 distinct CDR3 sequences. The sequenced material came from blood T cells: a sorted CD56 or NKG2C T cell subset, CD4+ or CD8+ T cells, or bulk PBMC T cells (not recorded which). The receptors originated from a woman aged 45-65 years in good health.

The gene calls are TRBV24-1 and TRBJ2-3; the TRBD1 assignment by TCRdb is unverifiable without DNA. CDR1 is KGHDR and CDR2 is SFDVKD in the germline V gene. This CDR3 has 17 residues. CDR3 region: CATSDSPRRGVADTQYF.

This sequence joins TRBV5-1 and TRBJ2-5. The CDR3 loop spans 12 amino acids. Germline lookup yields CDR1 SGHRS and CDR2 YFSETQ. The CDR3 sequence is CASSRAGETQYF.

The rearrangement joins TRBV10-3 to TRBJ2-3; the TCRdb call, TRBD1, lacks DNA for checking. Germline loops: CDR1 ENHRY, CDR2 SYGVKD. The CDR3 consists of 17 residues. Here the CDR3 reads CAISALDRGTTHVSQYF.

The V and J genes are TRBV5-4 and TRBJ2-5; checking the TCRdb D call of TRBD2 is not possible without DNA. The V gene's germline CDR1 is SGHNT and CDR2 YYREEE (reference sequence). The CDR3 sequence is 19 residues long. The CDR3 protein is CASSLVSGRARGHQETQYF.

The chain's CDR3 is CASSAGEVSGELFF. J is TRBJ2-2 and V is TRBV5-1; TCRdb's D call of TRBD2 is untestable without DNA. Germline V gene sequence: CDR1 SGHRS, CDR2 YFSETQ. This CDR3 spans 14 amino acids.

J is TRBJ1-5 and V is TRBV29-1. Germline assignment: CDR1 SQVTM and CDR2 ANQGSEA. The CDR3 is 14 residues long. The CDR3 protein is CSVGEGSSNQPQHF.

This chain uses TRBV6-5 with TRBJ2-1; TCRdb names TRBD1, which stays unverified in the absence of DNA. CDR3 length: 16 residues. Germline assignment: CDR1 MNHEY and CDR2 SVGAGI. The CDR3 sequence: CASSQEGTPAYNEQFF.

V usage is TRBV15 and J usage is TRBJ2-3; checking the TCRdb D call of TRBD2 is not possible without DNA. Germline values: CDR1 LNHNV, CDR2 YYDKDF (reference sequence). This CDR3 contains 17 residues. The CDR3 loop is CATSRGALWRSTDTQYF.

The genes are TRBV3-1 and TRBJ1-2. Looked up from germline, CDR1 is LGHDT and CDR2 is YNNKEL (reference sequence). There are 14 residues in the CDR3. The CDR3 sequence is CASSHVRSESGYTF.

This chain uses TRBV24-1 with TRBJ1-2; TCRdb selects TRBD1, and the lack of DNA leaves this call unchecked. Per the germline V gene, CDR1 is KGHDR and CDR2 is SFDVKD. The length of the CDR3 is 14 residues. CDR3 sequence: CATSDLDRAQGYTF.